The entry that follows covers one TCR beta chain sequence. The antigen is undetermined. The data are from a study of cytomegalovirus exposure and HLA in healthy donors. As for the study in general: A later analysis reported the 120 or so validation repertoires used the same platform as the approximately 660 first-cohort repertoires.

CDR1 is MNHNS and CDR2 is SASEGT in the germline V gene. With 6 bases clipped from V and 6 bases from J, the junction kept 7 bases outside the gene matches. CDR3 size: 14 residues. Study-wide results and caveats: Some public TCRs appeared in many individuals, while most sequences were rare. Cytomegalovirus-associated TCR beta chains were listed, numbering 164.

Data came from immunoSEQ multiplex PCR; TCRdb stores just in-frame clones and leaves some out. The table has about 92,000 clones, over 85% seen once. The chain recombines TRBV6-1 with TRBJ1-5, with 8 bases lining up with TRBD1. This TCR was recovered from a woman aged 30 to 39 in good health and CMV-seropositive. Input material: PBMCs. The CDR3 nucleotides are TGTGCCAGCAGGGGGGACAGGCTAGTTCAGCCCCAGCATTTT. Translated: CASRGDRLVQPQHF.